This TCR beta chain was found in a study of blood T cell repertoires in COVID-19. The wider study: COVID-19 samples, acute and convalescent, were from the United States, Italy and Spain. The cDNA or gDNA used as material had been derived from T cells, B-cell-depleted T cells, or PBMCs.

Between the trimmed V and J ends, which lost 3 bases and 3 bases, there was a span of 8 bases. Germline lookup yields CDR1 SGHTA and CDR2 FQGNSA. CDR3 length: 13 amino acids. This table comes from immunoSEQ multiplex PCR, and its TCRdb copy is limited to in-frame clones, with some not included. This sample has 85,000 to 95,000 clones, with 87% found just once. The sample was peripheral blood. This receptor was taken from a woman of 80 years or more with acute or convalescent COVID-19. The chain is built from TRBV7-2 and TRBJ1-1; weak D call: TRBD1 (6 bases). The CDR3 protein is CASSFAGDTEAFF. In nucleotides, the CDR3 is TGTGCCAGCAGCTTTGCAGGGGACACTGAAGCTTTCTTT.